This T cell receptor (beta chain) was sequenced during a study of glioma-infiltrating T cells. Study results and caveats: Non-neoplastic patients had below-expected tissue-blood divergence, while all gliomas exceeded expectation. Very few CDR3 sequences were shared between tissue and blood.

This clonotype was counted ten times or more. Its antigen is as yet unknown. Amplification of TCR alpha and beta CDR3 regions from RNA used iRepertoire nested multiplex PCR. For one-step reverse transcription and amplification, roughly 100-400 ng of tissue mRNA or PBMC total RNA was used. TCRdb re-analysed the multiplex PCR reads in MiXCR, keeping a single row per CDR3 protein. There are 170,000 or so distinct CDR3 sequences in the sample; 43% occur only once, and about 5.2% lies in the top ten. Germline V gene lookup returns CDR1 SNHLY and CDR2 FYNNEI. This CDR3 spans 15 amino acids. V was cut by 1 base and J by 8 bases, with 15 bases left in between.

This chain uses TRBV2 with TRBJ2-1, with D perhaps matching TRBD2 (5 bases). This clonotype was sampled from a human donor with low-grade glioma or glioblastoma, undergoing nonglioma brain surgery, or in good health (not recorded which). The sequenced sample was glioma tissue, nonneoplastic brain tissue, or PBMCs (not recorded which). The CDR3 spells CASSEEIASGYEQFF. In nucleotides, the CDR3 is TGTGCCAGCAGTGAAGAAATAGCGTCAGGTTATGAGCAGTTCTTC.